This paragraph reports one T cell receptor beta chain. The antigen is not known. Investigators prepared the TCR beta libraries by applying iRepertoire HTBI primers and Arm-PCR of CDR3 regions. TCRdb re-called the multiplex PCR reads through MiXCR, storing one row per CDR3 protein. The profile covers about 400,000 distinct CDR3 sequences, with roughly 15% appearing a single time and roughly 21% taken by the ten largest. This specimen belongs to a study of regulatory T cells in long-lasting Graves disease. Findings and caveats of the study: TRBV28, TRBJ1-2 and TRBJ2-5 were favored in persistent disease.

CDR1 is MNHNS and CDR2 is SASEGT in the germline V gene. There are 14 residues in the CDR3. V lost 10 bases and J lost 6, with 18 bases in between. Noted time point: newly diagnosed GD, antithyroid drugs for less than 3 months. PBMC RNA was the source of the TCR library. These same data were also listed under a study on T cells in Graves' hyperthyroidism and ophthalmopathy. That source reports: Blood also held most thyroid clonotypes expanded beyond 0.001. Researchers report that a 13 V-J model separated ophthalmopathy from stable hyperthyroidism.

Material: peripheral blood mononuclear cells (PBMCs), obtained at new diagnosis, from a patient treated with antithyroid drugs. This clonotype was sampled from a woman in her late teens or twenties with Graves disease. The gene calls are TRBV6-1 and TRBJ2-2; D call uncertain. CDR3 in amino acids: CAILRAYASGELFF. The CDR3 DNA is TGTGCCATCCTTAGGGCTTACGCTTCCGGGGAGCTGTTTTTT.